What follows are 22 T cell receptor beta chains derived from one specimen sequenced in a study of blood T cells in healthy people across ages. For the second PCR, which ran for about 6 to 11 cycles, a sample-barcoded 5' primer and a J-beta primer mix were used. TCRdb used MiXCR to reprocess the 5' RACE reads, holding one entry per CDR3 protein. The sample has 700,000 to 850,000 distinct CDR3 sequences, less than 70% seen once. Sequenced material: blood. The receptor source for this set is an elderly man in good health.

The chain combines TRBV12-5 with TRBJ2-5; 10 bases line up with TRBD2. There are 16 residues in the CDR3. Germline CDR1 LGHNT, CDR2 FRNRAP. With V trimmed by 7 bases and J by 11 bases, 19 bases remained unmatched. The CDR3 DNA reads TGTGCTAGTGTCGTGGGTCGGACTAGCGGTACTAAAGAGCAGTACTTC. Protein sequence: CASVVGRTSGTKEQYF.

This chain links TRBV21-1 with TRBJ2-3; TRBD2, the table's D call, lacks a check against the DNA. TRBV21-1 represents a pseudogene. CDR3 length: 14 residues. DNA of the CDR3: TGTGCCAGCAGACTGAGCGGGAGGTCAGATACGCAGTATTTT. Its translation: CASRLSGRSDTQYF.

The chain recombines TRBV5-6 with TRBJ1-2, with TRBD1 matching 10 bases. The CDR3 runs 15 residues. Trimming at V came to 4 bases and at J to 6 bases, leaving 9 bases not matched to a gene. Looked up from germline, CDR1 is SGHDT and CDR2 is YYEEEE. The CDR3 sequence: CASSGGQGKGDGYTF. CDR3 DNA: TGTGCCAGCAGCGGGGGACAGGGGAAAGGTGATGGCTACACCTTC.

The chain combines TRBV20-1 with TRBJ2-1; D tentatively reads TRBD1 or TRBD2 (5 bases each). The germline V gene has CDR1 DFQATT and CDR2 SNEGSKA (reference sequence). Trimming shortened V by 1 base and J by 4 bases, and 8 bases separated the two germline ends. The CDR3 extends over 13 amino acids. The CDR3 bases are TGCAGTGCTAGAGGGGACGGGTACAATGAGCAGTTCTTC. This codes for CSARGDGYNEQFF.

This clonotype was counted at least ten times. The rearrangement joins TRBV20-1 to TRBJ2-1; 7 bases are shared with TRBD2. The CDR3 is made up of 15 amino acids. The germline V gene has CDR1 DFQATT and CDR2 SNEGSKA (reference sequence). The trim removed 4 bases at V and 3 bases at J, leaving 9 bases unmatched. CDR3 region: CSATQASGYYNEQFF. The CDR3 DNA reads as TGCAGTGCTACCCAGGCTAGCGGCTACTACAATGAGCAGTTCTTC.

CDR3 nucleotide sequence: TGTGCCAGCAGCACAGGGTCCCCCGAGCAGTACTTC. As protein: CASSTGSPEQYF. J is TRBJ2-4 and V is TRBV12-3 or TRBV12-4; D is perhaps TRBD1 (6 bases). The assigned J gene may be wrong: the sequence end matches TRBJ2-7 better. The CDR3 extends over 12 amino acids.

This chain joins TRBV9 and TRBJ2-1, with 9 bases that match TRBD2. The V segment lost 0 bases and the J segment 7 bases; nucleotides outside the gene matches: 5. Germline CDR1 reads SGDLS; CDR2 reads YYNGEE. CDR3 length equals 15 residues. The CDR3, as DNA: TGTGCCAGCAGCGTAGGAGGTAGCGGGAGAAATGAGCAGTTCTTC. Its protein is CASSVGGSGRNEQFF.

V and J are TRBV24-1 and TRBJ1-4; weak D call: TRBD1 (5 bases). From germline, CDR1 is KGHDR and CDR2 SFDVKD. The V end lost 7 bases, the J end lost 7 bases, and 15 bases lay between the germline ends. The CDR3 has 14 residues. CDR3 residues: CATSPQGGGEKLFF. In DNA form, the CDR3 reads TGTGCCACCAGCCCTCAGGGTGGGGGTGAAAAACTGTTTTTT.

This chain joins TRBV12-3 or TRBV12-4 and TRBJ1-2; D uncertain. The V and J ends lost 5 bases and 6 bases respectively, with 16 bases between them. This CDR3 contains 14 residues. Here the CDR3 reads CASSNRAVTDGYTF. CDR3 in DNA: TGTGCCAGCAGTAACCGGGCAGTCACCGATGGCTACACCTTC.

The chain recombines TRBV12-3 or TRBV12-4 with TRBJ2-1; a weak D match, TRBD1 (6 bases). CDR3 size: 15 residues. V lost 5 bases to trimming and J lost 6 bases, with 17 bases between them. The CDR3 reads CASSPGQSRFNEQFF. The CDR3, as DNA: TGTGCCAGCAGTCCCGGACAGAGCAGATTCAATGAGCAGTTCTTC.

This clonotype has only a few counts. The chain uses TRBV27 and TRBJ2-7; 8 bases agree with TRBD1. Unmatched junction bases numbered 11, after V lost 5 bases and J lost 5 bases. The CDR3 loop spans 15 amino acids. Germline-derived CDR1 and CDR2 are MNHEY and SMNVEV (reference sequence). CDR3 coding DNA: TGTGCCAGCAGTCCGTCTAGACAGGGGAGTCACGAGCAGTACTTC. Translated: CASSPSRQGSHEQYF.

The chain joins TRBV6-2 or TRBV6-3 to TRBJ2-5; D is possibly TRBD2 (6 bases). V lost 5 bases and J 9 bases, leaving 25 bases between the germline ends. The CDR3 contains 16 residues. The germline gives CDR1 MNHEY, CDR2 SVGEGT. The CDR3 DNA sequence: TGTGCCAGCAGTCGCCCCACGACTAGGGGTGGGGCAGCCCAGTACTTC. Translated: CASSRPTTRGGAAQYF.

This chain connects TRBV29-1 to TRBJ2-7, with D possibly matching TRBD1 (5 bases). Germline lookup yields CDR1 SQVTM and CDR2 ANQGSEA. This CDR3 comprises 15 residues. V lost 4 bases and J 7 bases, leaving 23 bases between the germline ends. The CDR3 is CSVVGATPSYNEQYF. The CDR3 region has the DNA TGCAGCGTTGTAGGGGCGACCCCCTCCTACAATGAGCAGTACTTC.

The chain combines TRBV12-3 or TRBV12-4 with TRBJ2-1; D is perhaps TRBD2 (5 bases). The CDR3 has 16 amino acids. Trimming took 3 bases from V and 0 from J, leaving 12 bases between them. The CDR3 nucleotides read TGTGCCAGCAGTTTGAGCGGCGACCCCTCCTACAATGAGCAGTTCTTC. Translated: CASSLSGDPSYNEQFF.

The chain carries TRBV20-1 and TRBJ2-1, with 11 bases fitting TRBD2. The CDR3 consists of 14 residues. The germline CDR1 and CDR2 sequences are DFQATT and SNEGSKA (reference sequence). The V segment lost 7 bases and the J segment 5 bases; nucleotides outside the gene matches: 7. CDR3 loop: CSVSGSGRDNEQFF. The CDR3 DNA is TGCAGTGTCAGCGGTAGCGGGAGGGACAATGAGCAGTTCTTC.

This clonotype showed up just a few times. The chain recombines TRBV21-1 with TRBJ2-3; the D segment call TRBD2 is taken from the table without a DNA check. TRBV21-1 is shown as a pseudogene. The length of the CDR3 is 16 residues. The CDR3 sequence: CASSTEGNTKHRYAYF. CDR3 sequence (DNA): TGTGCCAGCAGTACCGAGGGTAACACCAAGCACAGATACGCGTATTTT.

The chain couples TRBV29-1 to TRBJ2-1; 7 nucleotides align to TRBD2. The J segment lost 1 base and the V segment lost 4 bases, leaving 7 bases of the junction unmatched. The germline V gene has CDR1 SQVTM and CDR2 ANQGSEA. CDR3 length: 15 amino acids. CDR3 sequence (DNA): TGCAGCGTTGTGGGGCTAGCGGTTTCCTACAATGAGCAGTTCTTC. Residues: CSVVGLAVSYNEQFF.

This clonotype appeared a few times. The V and J genes are TRBV28 and TRBJ2-5, with D possibly TRBD1 on 6 matching bases. V lost 3 bases, J lost 6 bases, and 23 bases lay in between. The CDR3 extends over 17 amino acids. Germline CDR1 MDHEN, CDR2 SYDVKM. The DNA of the CDR3 is TGTGCCAGCAGTTTCCTGTCGCTGATACAGGGTCGTAAGACCCAGTACTTC. This translates into CASSFLSLIQGRKTQYF.

This chain links TRBV5-4 with TRBJ1-2, with TRBD1 identical over 10 bases. CDR1 is SGHNT and CDR2 is YYREEE in the germline V gene (reference sequence). This CDR3 region has 16 residues. Trimming at V came to 3 bases and at J to 4 bases, leaving 9 bases not matched to a gene. The CDR3 DNA is TGTGCCAGCAGCTCGTCCCGGGACAGGGGATCCTATGGCTACACCTTC. Translating gives CASSSSRDRGSYGYTF.

This chain uses TRBV7-9 with TRBJ2-6; D call uncertain. Trimming left V 5 bases short and J 4 bases short, with 9 bases between. The germline V gene has CDR1 SEHNR and CDR2 FQNEAQ (reference sequence). The length of the CDR3 is 14 residues. CDR3 nucleotides: TGTGCCAGCAGCCCTGATCCCGGGGCCAACGTCCTGACTTTC. Protein sequence: CASSPDPGANVLTF.

V and J are TRBV29-1 and TRBJ1-2; 11 bases align to TRBD1. CDR1 and CDR2 from the germline V gene are SQVTM and ANQGSEA. The V segment lost 2 bases and the J segment 10 bases; nucleotides outside the gene matches: 6. This CDR3 has 13 amino acids. The CDR3 protein is CSVERTGGSDYTF. In DNA form, the CDR3 reads TGCAGCGTTGAAAGGACAGGGGGCTCGGACTACACCTTC. Full variable domain (missing parts from reference TRBV29-1 and TRBJ1-2): SAVISQKPSRDICQRGTSLTIQCQVDSQVTMMFWYRQQPGQSLTLIATANQGSEATYESGFVIDKFPISRPNLTFSTLTVSNMSPEDSSIYLCSVERTGGSDYTFGSGTRLTVV.

The chain carries TRBV5-1 and TRBJ2-7; D not resolved. This CDR3 contains 15 residues. The ends were cut back, 2 bases at V and 5 bases at J, with 17 bases in the middle. Germline loops: CDR1 SGHRS, CDR2 YFSETQ. CDR3: CASSLPLVDGHEQYF. DNA for the CDR3: TGCGCCAGCAGCTTACCCCTCGTAGACGGTCACGAGCAGTACTTC.